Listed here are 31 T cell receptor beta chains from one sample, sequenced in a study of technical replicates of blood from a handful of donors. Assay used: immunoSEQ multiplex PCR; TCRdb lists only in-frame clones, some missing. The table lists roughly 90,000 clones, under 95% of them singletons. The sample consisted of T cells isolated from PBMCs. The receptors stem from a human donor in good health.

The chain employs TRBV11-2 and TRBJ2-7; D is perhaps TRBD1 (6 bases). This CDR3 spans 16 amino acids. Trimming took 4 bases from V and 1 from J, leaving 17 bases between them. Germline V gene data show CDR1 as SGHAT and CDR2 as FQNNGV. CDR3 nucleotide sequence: TGTGCCAGCAGCTCGAGTGGCGGTAGGGGGTCCTACGAGCAGTACTTC. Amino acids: CASSSSGGRGSYEQYF.

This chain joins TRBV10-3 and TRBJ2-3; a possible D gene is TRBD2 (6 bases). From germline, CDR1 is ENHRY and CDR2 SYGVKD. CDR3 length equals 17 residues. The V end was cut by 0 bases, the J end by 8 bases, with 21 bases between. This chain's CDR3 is CAISESGGKTPRGTQYF. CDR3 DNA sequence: TGTGCCATCAGTGAGTCCGGCGGGAAGACCCCAAGGGGTACGCAGTATTTT.

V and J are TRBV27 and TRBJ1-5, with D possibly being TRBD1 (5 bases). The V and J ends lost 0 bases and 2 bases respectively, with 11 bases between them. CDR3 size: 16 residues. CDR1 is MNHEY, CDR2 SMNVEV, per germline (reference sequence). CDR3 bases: TGTGCCAGCAGTTTATCTAGCCAGGGCGGCAATCAGCCCCAGCATTTT. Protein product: CASSLSSQGGNQPQHF.

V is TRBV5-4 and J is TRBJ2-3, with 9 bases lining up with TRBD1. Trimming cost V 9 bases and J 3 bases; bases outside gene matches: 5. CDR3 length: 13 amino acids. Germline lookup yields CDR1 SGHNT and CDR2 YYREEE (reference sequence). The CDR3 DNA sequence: TGTGCCACCTACAGGGGGCGAACAGATACGCAGTATTTT. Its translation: CATYRGRTDTQYF.

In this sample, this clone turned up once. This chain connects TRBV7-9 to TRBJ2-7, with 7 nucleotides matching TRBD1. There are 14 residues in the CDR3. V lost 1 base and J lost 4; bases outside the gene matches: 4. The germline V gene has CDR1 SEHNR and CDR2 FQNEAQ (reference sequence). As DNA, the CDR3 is TGTGCCAGCAGCTTAGGGACAGGTGAATACGAGCAGTACTTC. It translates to CASSLGTGEYEQYF.

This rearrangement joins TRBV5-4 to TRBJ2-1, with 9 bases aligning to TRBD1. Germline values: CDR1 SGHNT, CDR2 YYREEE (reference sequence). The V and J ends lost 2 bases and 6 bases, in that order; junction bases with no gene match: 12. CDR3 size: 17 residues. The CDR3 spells CASSFYTGGTTTNEQFF. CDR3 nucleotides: TGTGCCAGCAGCTTCTATACAGGGGGCACAACGACCAATGAGCAGTTCTTC.

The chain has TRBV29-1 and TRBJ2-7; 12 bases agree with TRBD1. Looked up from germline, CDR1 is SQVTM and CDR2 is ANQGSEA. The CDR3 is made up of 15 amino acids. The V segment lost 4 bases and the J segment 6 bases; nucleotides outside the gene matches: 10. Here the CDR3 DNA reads TGCAGCGTTGTGCAGACCCCGGGACAGGGGGCCGAGCAGTACTTC. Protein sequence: CSVVQTPGQGAEQYF.

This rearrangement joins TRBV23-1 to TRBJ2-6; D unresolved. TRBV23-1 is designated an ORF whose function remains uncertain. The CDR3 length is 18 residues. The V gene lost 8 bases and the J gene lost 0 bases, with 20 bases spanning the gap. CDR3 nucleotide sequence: TGCGCCAGCCGATTCTACCGTGGTTTCTCCTCTGGGGCCAACGTCCTGACTTTC. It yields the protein CASRFYRGFSSGANVLTF.

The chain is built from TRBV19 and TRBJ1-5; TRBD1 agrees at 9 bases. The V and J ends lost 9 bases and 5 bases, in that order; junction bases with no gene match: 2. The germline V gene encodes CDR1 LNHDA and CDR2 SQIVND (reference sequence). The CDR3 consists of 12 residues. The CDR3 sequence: CASRTGDQPQHF. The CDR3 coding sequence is TGTGCCAGCAGGACAGGGGATCAGCCCCAGCATTTT.

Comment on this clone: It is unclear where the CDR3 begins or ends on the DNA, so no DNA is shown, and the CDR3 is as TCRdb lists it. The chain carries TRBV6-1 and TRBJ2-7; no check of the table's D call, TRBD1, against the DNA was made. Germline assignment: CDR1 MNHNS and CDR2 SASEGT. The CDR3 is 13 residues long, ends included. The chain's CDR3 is CASSEARWGQGSF.

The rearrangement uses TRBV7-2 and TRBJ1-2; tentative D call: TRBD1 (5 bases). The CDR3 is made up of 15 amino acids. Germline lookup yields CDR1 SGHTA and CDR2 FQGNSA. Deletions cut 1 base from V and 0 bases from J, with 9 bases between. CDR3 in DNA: TGTGCCAGCAGCTTAGTGGGGCCAGCTAACTATGGCTACACCTTC. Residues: CASSLVGPANYGYTF.

The CDR3 region is CASSAGQGNSPLHF. CDR3 DNA sequence: TGCGCCAGCAGCGCAGGACAGGGTAATTCACCCCTCCACTTT. The genes are TRBV5-1 and TRBJ1-6; 8 positions match TRBD1. Per the germline V gene, CDR1 is SGHRS and CDR2 is YFSETQ. The CDR3 runs to 14 residues. The V segment lost 4 bases and the J segment 6 bases; nucleotides outside the gene matches: 3.

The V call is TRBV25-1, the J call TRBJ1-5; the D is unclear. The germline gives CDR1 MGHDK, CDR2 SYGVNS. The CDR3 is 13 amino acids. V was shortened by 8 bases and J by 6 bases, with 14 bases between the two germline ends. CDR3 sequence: CASGDHLGQPQHF. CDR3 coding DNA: TGTGCCAGCGGAGACCATTTAGGTCAGCCCCAGCATTTT.

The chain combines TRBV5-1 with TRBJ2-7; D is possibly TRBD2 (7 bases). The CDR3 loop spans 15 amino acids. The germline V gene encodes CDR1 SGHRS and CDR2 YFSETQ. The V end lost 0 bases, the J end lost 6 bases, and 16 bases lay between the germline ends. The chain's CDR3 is CASSLERSGGSEQYF. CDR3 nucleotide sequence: TGCGCCAGCAGCTTGGAACGGTCGGGGGGCTCCGAGCAGTACTTC.

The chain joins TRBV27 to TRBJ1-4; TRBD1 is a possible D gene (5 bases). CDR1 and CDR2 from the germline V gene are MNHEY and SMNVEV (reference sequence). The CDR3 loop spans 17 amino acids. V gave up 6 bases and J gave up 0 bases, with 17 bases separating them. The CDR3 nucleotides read TGTGCCAGCAGGCGCGGGGGATTGTGGGCAACTAATGAAAAACTGTTTTTT. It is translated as CASRRGGLWATNEKLFF.

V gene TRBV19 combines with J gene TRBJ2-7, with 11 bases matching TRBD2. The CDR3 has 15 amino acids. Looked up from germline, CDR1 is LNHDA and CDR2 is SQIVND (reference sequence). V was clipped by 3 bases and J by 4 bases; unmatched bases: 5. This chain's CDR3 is CASSILGTSGYEQYF. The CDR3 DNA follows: TGTGCCAGTAGTATTCTGGGGACTAGCGGTTACGAGCAGTACTTC.

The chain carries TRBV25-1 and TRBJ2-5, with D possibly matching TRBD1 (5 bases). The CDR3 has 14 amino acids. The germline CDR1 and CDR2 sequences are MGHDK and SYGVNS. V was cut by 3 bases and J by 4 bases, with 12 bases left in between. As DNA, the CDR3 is TGTGCCAGCAGTGATATGACAGCCCGAGAGACCCAGTACTTC. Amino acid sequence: CASSDMTARETQYF.

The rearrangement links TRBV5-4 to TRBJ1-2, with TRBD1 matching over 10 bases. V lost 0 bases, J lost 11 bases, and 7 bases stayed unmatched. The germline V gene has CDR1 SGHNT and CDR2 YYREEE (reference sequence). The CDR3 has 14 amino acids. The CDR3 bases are TGTGCCAGCAGCTTGGCGGGGACAGGGGTGGGGTACACCTTC. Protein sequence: CASSLAGTGVGYTF.

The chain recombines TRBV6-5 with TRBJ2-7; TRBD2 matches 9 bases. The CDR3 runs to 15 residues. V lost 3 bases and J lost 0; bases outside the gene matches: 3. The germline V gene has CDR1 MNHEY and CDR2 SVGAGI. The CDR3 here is CASSYLAGSSYEQYF. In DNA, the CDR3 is TGTGCCAGCAGTTATCTAGCGGGGAGCTCCTACGAGCAGTACTTC.

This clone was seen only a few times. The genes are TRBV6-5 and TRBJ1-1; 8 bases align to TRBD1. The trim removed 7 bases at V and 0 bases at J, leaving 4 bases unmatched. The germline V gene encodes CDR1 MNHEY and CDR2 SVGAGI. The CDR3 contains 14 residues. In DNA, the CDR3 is TGTGCCAGCACCCGACAGGGGATGAACACTGAAGCTTTCTTT. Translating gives CASTRQGMNTEAFF.

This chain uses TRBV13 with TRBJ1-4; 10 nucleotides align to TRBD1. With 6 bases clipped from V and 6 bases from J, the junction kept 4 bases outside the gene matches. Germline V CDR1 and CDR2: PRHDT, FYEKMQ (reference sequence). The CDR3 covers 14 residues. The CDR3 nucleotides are TGTGCCAGCAGGTTCGGGACAGGGGATGAAAAACTGTTTTTT. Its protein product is CASRFGTGDEKLFF.

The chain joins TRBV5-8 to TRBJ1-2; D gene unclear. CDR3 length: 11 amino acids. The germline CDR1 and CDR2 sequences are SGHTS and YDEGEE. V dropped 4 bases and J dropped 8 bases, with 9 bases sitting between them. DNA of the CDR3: TGTGCCAGCAGCGGGCCTCCCGGCTACACCTTC. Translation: CASSGPPGYTF.

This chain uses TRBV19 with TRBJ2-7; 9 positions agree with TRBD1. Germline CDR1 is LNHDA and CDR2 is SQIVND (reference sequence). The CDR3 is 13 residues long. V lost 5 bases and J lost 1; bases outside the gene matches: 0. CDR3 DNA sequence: TGTGCCAGTAGTGGGACAGGGTCCTACGAGCAGTACTTC. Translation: CASSGTGSYEQYF.

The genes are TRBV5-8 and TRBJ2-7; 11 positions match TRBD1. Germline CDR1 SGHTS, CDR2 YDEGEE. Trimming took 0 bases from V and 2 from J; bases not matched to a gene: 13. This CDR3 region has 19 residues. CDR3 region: CASSLGRGQGGKTAYEQYF. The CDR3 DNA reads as TGTGCCAGCAGCTTGGGGCGGGGACAGGGGGGAAAAACGGCCTACGAGCAGTACTTC.

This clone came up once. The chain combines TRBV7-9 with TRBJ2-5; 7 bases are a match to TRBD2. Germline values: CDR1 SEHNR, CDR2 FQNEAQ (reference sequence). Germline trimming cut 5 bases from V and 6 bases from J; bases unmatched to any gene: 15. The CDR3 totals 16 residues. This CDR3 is CASSPRSGGGPQTQYF. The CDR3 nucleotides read TGTGCCAGCAGCCCCCGCTCGGGAGGAGGGCCCCAGACCCAGTACTTC.

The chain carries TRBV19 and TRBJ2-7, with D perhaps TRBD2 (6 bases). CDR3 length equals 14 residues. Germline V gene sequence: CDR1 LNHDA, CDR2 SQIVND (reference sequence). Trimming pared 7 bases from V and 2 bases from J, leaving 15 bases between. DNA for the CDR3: TGTGCCAGTACCAGTGGGACTGCCGCCTACGAGCAGTACTTC. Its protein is CASTSGTAAYEQYF. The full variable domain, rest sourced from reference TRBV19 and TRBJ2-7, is DGGITQSPKYLFRKEGQNVTLSCEQNLNHDAMYWYRQDPGQGLRLIYYSQIVNDFQKGDIAEGYSVSREKKESFPLTVTSAQKNPTAFYLCASTSGTAAYEQYFGPGTRLTVT.

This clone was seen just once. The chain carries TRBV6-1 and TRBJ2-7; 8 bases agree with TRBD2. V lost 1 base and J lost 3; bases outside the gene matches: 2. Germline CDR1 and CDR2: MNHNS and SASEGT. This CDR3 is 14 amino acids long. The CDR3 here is CASSEGTSIYEQYF. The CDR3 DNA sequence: TGTGCCAGCAGTGAAGGGACTAGCATCTACGAGCAGTACTTC.

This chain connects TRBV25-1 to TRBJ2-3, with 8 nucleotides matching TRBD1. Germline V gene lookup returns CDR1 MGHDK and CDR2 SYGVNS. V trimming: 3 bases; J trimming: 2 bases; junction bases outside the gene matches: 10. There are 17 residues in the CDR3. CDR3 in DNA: TGTGCCAGCAGTGAGTTAACAGGGGGATCCCACACAGATACGCAGTATTTT. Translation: CASSELTGGSHTDTQYF.

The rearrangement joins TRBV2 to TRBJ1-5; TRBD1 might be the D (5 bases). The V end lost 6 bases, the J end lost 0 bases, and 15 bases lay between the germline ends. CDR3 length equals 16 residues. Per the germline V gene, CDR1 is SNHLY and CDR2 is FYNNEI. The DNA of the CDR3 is TGTGCCAGCAGCTCTCAGGGCGGATATAGCAATCAGCCCCAGCATTTT. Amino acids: CASSSQGGYSNQPQHF.

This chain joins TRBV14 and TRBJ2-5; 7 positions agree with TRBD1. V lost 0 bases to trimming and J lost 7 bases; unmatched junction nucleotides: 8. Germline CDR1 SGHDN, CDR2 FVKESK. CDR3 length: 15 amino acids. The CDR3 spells CASSQEGGWGVTQYF. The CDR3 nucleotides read TGTGCCAGCAGCCAAGAAGGGGGCTGGGGTGTGACCCAGTACTTC.

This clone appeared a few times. CDR3 amino acids: CAISELRGGEQYF. The CDR3 DNA sequence: TGTGCCATCAGTGAGCTCAGAGGGGGCGAGCAGTACTTC. The J gene is TRBJ2-7, the V gene TRBV10-3; possible D gene TRBD1, 6 bases. Trimming took 2 bases from V and 6 from J, leaving 11 bases between them. CDR1 is ENHRY, CDR2 SYGVKD, per germline. The CDR3 is 13 residues long.